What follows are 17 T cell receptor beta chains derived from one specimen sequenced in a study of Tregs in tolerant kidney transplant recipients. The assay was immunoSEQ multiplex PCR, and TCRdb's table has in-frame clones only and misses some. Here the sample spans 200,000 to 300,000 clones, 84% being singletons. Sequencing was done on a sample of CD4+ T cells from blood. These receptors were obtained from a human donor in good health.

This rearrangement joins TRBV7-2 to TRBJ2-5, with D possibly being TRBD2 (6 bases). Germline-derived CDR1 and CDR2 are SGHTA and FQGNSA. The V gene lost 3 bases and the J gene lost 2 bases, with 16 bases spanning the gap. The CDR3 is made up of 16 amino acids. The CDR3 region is CASSLYGEGGQETQYF. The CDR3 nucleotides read TGTGCCAGCAGCTTGTACGGAGAAGGAGGGCAAGAGACCCAGTACTTC.

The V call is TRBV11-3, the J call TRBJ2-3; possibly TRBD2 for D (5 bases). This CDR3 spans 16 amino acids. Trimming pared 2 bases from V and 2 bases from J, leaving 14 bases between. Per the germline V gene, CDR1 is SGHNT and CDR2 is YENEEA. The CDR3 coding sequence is TGTGCCAGCAGCTTAAGAGGGAACAAAGTCACAGATACGCAGTATTTT. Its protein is CASSLRGNKVTDTQYF.

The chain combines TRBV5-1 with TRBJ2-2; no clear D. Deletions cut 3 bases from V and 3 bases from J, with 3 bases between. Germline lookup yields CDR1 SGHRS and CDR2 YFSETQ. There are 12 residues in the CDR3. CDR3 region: CASSWDTGELFF. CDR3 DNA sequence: TGCGCCAGCAGCTGGGACACCGGGGAGCTGTTTTTT.

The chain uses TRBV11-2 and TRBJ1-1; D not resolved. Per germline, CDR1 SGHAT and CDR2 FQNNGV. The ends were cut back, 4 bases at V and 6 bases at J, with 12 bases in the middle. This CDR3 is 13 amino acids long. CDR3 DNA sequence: TGTGCCAGCAGCTCAGCTTGGGTCCCTGAAGCTTTCTTT. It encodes CASSSAWVPEAFF. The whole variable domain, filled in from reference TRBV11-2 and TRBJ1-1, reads EAGVAQSPRYKIIEKRQSVAFWCNPISGHATLYWYQQILGQGPKLLIQFQNNGVVDDSQLPKDRFSAERLKGVDSTLKIQPAKLEDSAVYLCASSSAWVPEAFFGQGTRLTVV.

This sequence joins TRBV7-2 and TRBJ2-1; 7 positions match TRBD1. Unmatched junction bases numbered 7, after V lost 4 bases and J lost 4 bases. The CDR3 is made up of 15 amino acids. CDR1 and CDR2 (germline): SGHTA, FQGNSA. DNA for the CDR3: TGTGCCAGCAGCTCACAGGGGTCCCTATACAATGAGCAGTTCTTC. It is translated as CASSSQGSLYNEQFF.

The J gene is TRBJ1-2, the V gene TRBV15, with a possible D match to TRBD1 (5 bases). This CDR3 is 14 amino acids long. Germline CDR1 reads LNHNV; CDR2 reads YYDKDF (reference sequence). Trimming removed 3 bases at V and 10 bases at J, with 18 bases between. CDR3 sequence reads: CATSSGTASGVYTF. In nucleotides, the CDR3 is TGTGCCACCAGCAGCGGGACCGCATCTGGGGTCTACACCTTC. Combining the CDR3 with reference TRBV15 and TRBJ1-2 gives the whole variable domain DAMVIQNPRYQVTQFGKPVTLSCSQTLNHNVMYWYQQKSSQAPKLLFHYYDKDFNNEADTPDNFQSRRPNTSFCFLDIRSPGLGDTAMYLCATSSGTASGVYTFGSGTRLTVV.

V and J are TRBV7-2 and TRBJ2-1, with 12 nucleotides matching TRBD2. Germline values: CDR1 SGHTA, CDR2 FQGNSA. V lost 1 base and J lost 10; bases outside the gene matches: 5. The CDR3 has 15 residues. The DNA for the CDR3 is TGTGCCAGCAGCTTAGTACTAGCGGGAGGCTGGGAGCAGTTCTTC. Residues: CASSLVLAGGWEQFF.

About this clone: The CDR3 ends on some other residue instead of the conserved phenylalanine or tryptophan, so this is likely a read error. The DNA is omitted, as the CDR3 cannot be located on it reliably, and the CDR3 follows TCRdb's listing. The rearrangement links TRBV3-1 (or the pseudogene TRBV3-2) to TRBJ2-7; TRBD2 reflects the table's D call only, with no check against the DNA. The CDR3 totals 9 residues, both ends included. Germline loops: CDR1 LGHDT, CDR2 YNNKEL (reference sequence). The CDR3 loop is CASSQACGG.

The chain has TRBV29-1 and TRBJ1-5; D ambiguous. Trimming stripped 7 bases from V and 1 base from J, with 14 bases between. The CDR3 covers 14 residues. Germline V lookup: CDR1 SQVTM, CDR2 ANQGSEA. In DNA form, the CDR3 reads TGCAGCGCTTATATCCCATCGAGCAATCAGCCCCAGCATTTT. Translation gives CSAYIPSSNQPQHF.

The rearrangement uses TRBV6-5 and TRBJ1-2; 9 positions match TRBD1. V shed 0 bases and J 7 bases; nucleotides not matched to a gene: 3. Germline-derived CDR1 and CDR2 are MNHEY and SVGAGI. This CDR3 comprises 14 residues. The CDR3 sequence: CASSYSGQGRGYTF. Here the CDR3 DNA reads TGTGCCAGCAGTTACTCGGGACAGGGCCGTGGCTACACCTTC.

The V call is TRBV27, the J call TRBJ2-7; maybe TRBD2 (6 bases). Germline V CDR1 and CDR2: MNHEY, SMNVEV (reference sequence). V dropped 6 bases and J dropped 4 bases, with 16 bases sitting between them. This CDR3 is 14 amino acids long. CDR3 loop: CASRSLGTRYEQYF. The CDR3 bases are TGTGCCAGCAGGTCCCTGGGGACTCGGTACGAGCAGTACTTC.

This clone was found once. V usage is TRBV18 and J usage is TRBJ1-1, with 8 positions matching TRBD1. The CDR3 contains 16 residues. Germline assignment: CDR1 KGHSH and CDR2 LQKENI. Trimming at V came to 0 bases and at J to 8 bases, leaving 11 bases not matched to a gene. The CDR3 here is CASSPPAQGAQGEAFF. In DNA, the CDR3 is TGTGCCAGCTCACCACCGGCTCAGGGGGCGCAGGGGGAAGCTTTCTTT.

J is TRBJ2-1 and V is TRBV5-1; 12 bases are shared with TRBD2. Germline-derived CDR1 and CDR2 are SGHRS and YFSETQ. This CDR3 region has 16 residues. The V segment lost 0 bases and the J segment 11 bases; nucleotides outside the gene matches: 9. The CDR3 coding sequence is TGCGCCAGCAGCTTGGTTGCGTCTAGCGGGGGGGTAAAGCAGTTCTTC. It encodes CASSLVASSGGVKQFF.

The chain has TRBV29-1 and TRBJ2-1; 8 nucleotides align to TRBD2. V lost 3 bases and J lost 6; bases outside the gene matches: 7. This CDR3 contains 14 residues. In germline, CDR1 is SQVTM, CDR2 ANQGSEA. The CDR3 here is CSVEKGLAGNEQFF. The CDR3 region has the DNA TGCAGCGTTGAGAAAGGACTAGCCGGCAATGAGCAGTTCTTC.

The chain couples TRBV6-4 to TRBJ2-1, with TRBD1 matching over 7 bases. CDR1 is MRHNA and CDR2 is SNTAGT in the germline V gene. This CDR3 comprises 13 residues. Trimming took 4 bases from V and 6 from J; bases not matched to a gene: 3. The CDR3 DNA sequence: TGTGCCAGCAGTGGACAGGGATCCAATGAGCAGTTCTTC. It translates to CASSGQGSNEQFF.

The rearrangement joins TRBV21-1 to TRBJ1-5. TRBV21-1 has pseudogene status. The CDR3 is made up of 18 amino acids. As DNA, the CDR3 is TGTGCCAGCAGCAAAGCGTCCGGGGACCGTATTAGCAATCAGCCCCAGCATTTT. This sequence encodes CASSKASGDRISNQPQHF.

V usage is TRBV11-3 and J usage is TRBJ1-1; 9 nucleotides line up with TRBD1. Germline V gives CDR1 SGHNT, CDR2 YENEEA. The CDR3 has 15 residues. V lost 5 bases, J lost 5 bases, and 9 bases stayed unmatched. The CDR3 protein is CASSLTGGAGTEAFF. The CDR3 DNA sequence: TGTGCCAGCAGCCTTACAGGGGGCGCAGGGACTGAAGCTTTCTTT.